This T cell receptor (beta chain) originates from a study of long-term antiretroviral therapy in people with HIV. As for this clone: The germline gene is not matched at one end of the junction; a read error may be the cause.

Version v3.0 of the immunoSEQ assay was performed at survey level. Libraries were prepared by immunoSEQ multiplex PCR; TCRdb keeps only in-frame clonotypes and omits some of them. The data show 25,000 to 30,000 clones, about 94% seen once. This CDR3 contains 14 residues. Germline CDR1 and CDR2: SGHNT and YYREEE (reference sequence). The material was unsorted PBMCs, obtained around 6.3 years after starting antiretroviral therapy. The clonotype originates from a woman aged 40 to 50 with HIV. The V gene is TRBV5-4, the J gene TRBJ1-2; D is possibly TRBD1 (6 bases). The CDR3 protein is CASSQDWGGIGYTF. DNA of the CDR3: TGCGCCAGCAGCCAAGATTGGGGGGGCATTGGCTACACCTTC. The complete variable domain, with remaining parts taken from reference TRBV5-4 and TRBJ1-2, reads ETGVTQSPTHLIKTRGQQVTLRCSSQSGHNTVSWYQQALGQGPQFIFQYYREEENGRGNFPPRFSGLQFPNYSSELNVNALELDDSALYLCASSQDWGGIGYTFGSGTRLTVV.